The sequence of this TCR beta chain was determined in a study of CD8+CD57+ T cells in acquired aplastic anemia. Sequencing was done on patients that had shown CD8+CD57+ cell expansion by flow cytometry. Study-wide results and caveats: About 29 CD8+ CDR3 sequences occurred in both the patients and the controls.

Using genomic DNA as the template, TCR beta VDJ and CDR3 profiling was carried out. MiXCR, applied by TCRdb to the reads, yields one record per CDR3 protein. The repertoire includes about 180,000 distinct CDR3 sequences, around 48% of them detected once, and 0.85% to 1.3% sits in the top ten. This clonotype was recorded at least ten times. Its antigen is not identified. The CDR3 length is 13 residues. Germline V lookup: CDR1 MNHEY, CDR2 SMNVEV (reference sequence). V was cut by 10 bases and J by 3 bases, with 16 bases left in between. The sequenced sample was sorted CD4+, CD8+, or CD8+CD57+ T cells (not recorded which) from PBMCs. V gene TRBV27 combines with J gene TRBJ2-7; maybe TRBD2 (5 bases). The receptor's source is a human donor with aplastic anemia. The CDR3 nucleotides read TGTGCCACCTCGCGGGCCCTGCGCTACGAGCAGTACTTC. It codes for CATSRALRYEQYF.